Presented here are 6 T cell receptor beta chains from one specimen sequenced in a study of identical twins. TCRdb re-called the 5' RACE reads through MiXCR, storing one row per CDR3 protein. The sample records about 660,000 distinct CDR3 sequences, 8.6% being singletons. The same sample was also used in a study of yellow fever vaccine responses in identical twins.

The sample was PBMCs. The receptor set was obtained from a woman aged 18 to 35 in good health.

This clonotype was observed many times. This chain joins TRBV5-6 and TRBJ2-7; D gene unclear. This CDR3 is built from 13 residues. Germline V lookup: CDR1 SGHDT, CDR2 YYEEEE. With 3 bases removed from V and 6 bases from J, the gap between germline ends came to 13 bases. The CDR3: CASSSTRGGEQYF. The CDR3 region has the DNA TGTGCCAGCAGCTCGACCCGAGGTGGCGAGCAGTACTTC.

This clonotype was observed a handful of times. The chain is built from TRBV15 and TRBJ1-2; D not certain. Germline loops: CDR1 LNHNV, CDR2 YYDKDF (reference sequence). The CDR3 spans 12 residues. The V gene lost 1 base and the J gene lost 2 bases, with 2 bases spanning the gap. The CDR3 here is CATSRGNYGYTF. CDR3 sequence (DNA): TGTGCCACCAGCAGAGGCAACTATGGCTACACCTTC.

The gene calls are TRBV11-2 and TRBJ2-3; D not certain. The ends were cut back, 3 bases at V and 2 bases at J, with 6 bases in the middle. Germline CDR1 SGHAT, CDR2 FQNNGV. The CDR3 consists of 13 residues. CDR3 loop: CASSFGFTDTQYF. CDR3 sequence (DNA): TGTGCCAGCAGCTTCGGCTTCACAGATACGCAGTATTTT.

This clonotype showed up many times. V is TRBV2 and J is TRBJ1-1; D gene ambiguous. CDR1 and CDR2 from the germline V gene are SNHLY and FYNNEI. The CDR3 loop spans 11 amino acids. V shed 7 bases and J shed 1 base, with 4 bases lying between them. The CDR3 spells CASMANTEAFF. In DNA form, the CDR3 reads TGTGCCAGCATGGCGAACACTGAAGCTTTCTTT.

This clonotype has a handful of counts. The V gene is TRBV28, the J gene TRBJ1-1; D remains ambiguous. Germline V gives CDR1 MDHEN, CDR2 SYDVKM. The CDR3 is 12 amino acids. V was pared by 1 base and J by 4 bases, with 4 bases between. CDR3 in amino acids: CASSLSVTEAFF. The CDR3 region has the DNA TGTGCCAGCAGTTTATCGGTCACTGAAGCTTTCTTT.

This clonotype has at least ten counts. This chain links TRBV27 with TRBJ1-3; no clear D. Trimming cost V 4 bases and J 4 bases, with 5 bases left between them. Germline loops: CDR1 MNHEY, CDR2 SMNVEV (reference sequence). This CDR3 comprises 12 residues. CDR3 DNA sequence: TGTGCCAGCAGTTCGCCGGGAAACACCATATATTTT. Protein: CASSSPGNTIYF.